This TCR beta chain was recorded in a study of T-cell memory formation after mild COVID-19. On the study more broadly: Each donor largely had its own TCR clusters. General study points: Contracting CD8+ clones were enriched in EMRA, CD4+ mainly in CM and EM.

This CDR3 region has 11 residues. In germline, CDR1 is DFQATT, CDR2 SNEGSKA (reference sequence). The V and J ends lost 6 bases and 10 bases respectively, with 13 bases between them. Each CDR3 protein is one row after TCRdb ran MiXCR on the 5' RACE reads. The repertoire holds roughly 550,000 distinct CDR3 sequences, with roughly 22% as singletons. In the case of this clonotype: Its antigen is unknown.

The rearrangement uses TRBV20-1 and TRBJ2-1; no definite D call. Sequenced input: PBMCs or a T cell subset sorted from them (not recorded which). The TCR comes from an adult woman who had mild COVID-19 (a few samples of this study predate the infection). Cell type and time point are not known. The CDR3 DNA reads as TGCAGTGCCCCGGTGCATCAAGAGCAGTTCTTC. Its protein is CSAPVHQEQFF.